This entry lists 11 T cell receptor beta chains sequenced from one sample in a study of blood T cells in healthy people across ages. Alongside a J-beta primer mix, a sample-barcoded 5' primer served in a second PCR lasting roughly 6 to 11 cycles. TCRdb redid the calling of the 5' RACE reads with MiXCR, one entry per CDR3 protein. The sample holds about 640,000 distinct CDR3 sequences, around three fifths seen once. Sample: blood. The receptor source for this set is a man in his sixties in good health.

The rearrangement links TRBV6-2 or TRBV6-3 to TRBJ2-1; TRBD2 matches 8 bases. The CDR3 extends over 14 amino acids. CDR1 is MNHEY and CDR2 is SVGEGT in the germline V gene. V gave up 7 bases and J gave up 10 bases; unmatched junction bases: 12. The CDR3: CASTRGGGSEEQFF. DNA for the CDR3: TGTGCCAGCACCCGCGGCGGGGGGAGCGAGGAGCAGTTCTTC.

The chain recombines TRBV24-1 with TRBJ1-2; perhaps TRBD1 as D (5 bases). The V and J ends lost 4 bases and 5 bases respectively, with 13 bases between them. This CDR3 has 14 residues. Germline assignment: CDR1 KGHDR and CDR2 SFDVKD. CDR3 in amino acids: CATSDSPGVYGYTF. The DNA of the CDR3 is TGTGCCACCAGTGACTCCCCGGGGGTTTATGGCTACACCTTC.

This clonotype was counted between two and nine times. The chain combines TRBV28 with TRBJ2-3; D gene uncertain. Germline CDR1 MDHEN, CDR2 SYDVKM. There are 15 residues in the CDR3. With 5 bases removed from V and 0 bases from J, the gap between germline ends came to 12 bases. CDR3 sequence (DNA): TGTGCCAGCAGTCCGGTTTGGGCTAGCACAGATACGCAGTATTTT. Its protein is CASSPVWASTDTQYF. Supplemented by reference TRBV28 and TRBJ2-3, the full variable domain reads DVKVTQSSRYLVKRTGEKVFLECVQDMDHENMFWYRQDPGLGLRLIYFSYDVKMKEKGDIPEGYSVSREKKERFSLILESASTNQTSMYLCASSPVWASTDTQYFGPGTRLTVL.

J is TRBJ1-5 and V is TRBV2; D might be TRBD1 (6 bases). The CDR3 extends over 15 amino acids. CDR1 and CDR2 from the germline V gene are SNHLY and FYNNEI. V lost 3 bases to trimming and J lost 6 bases, with 15 bases between them. The CDR3 sequence: CASSEGAQVGQPQHF. The CDR3 nucleotides read TGTGCCAGCAGTGAGGGGGCGCAGGTCGGTCAGCCCCAGCATTTT.

V is TRBV7-8 and J is TRBJ1-2; possibly TRBD1 for D (6 bases). V was trimmed by 5 bases and J by 5 bases, leaving 12 bases between them. Germline CDR1 SGHVS, CDR2 FQNEAQ. The CDR3 runs to 13 residues. For the CDR3, the DNA is TGTGCCAGCAGCCTGGGACATGAGTATGGCTACACCTTC. It specifies CASSLGHEYGYTF.

This clonotype was seen more than once but under ten times. V usage is TRBV7-2 and J usage is TRBJ1-4; 11 bases are shared with TRBD1. Germline CDR1 SGHTA, CDR2 FQGNSA. This CDR3 contains 16 residues. The J segment lost 6 bases and the V segment lost 3 bases, leaving 6 bases of the junction unmatched. The CDR3 reads CASSFFPGQGDEKLFF. CDR3 bases: TGTGCCAGCAGCTTTTTTCCGGGACAGGGGGATGAAAAACTGTTTTTT. Based on the CDR3 plus reference TRBV7-2 and TRBJ1-4, the full variable domain is GAGVSQSPSNKVTEKGKDVELRCDPISGHTALYWYRQSLGQGLEFLIYFQGNSAPDKSGLPSDRFSAERTGGSVSTLTIQRTQQEDSAVYLCASSFFPGQGDEKLFFGSGTQLSVL.

This clonotype was counted a single time. This chain joins TRBV19 and TRBJ2-7, with 9 bases fitting TRBD1. Near its end, the DNA agrees better with TRBJ2-5, so the J call may be wrong. CDR1 is LNHDA and CDR2 is SQIVND in the germline V gene (reference sequence). CDR3 size: 17 residues. DNA for the CDR3: TGTGCCAGTAGTATAGGGGGGACAGGGTGGTCAAGAGAGACCCAGTACTTC. Amino acid sequence: CASSIGGTGWSRETQYF.

The V and J genes are TRBV27 and TRBJ2-1; 10 bases align to TRBD1. There are 15 residues in the CDR3. With V trimmed by 5 bases and J by 7 bases, 8 bases remained unmatched. Germline V gene lookup returns CDR1 MNHEY and CDR2 SMNVEV (reference sequence). CDR3 sequence: CASSLRDRGSNEQFF. The CDR3, as DNA: TGTGCCAGCAGTCTCCGGGACAGGGGTTCGAATGAGCAGTTCTTC.

The gene calls are TRBV18 and TRBJ2-3, with TRBD1 identical over 8 bases. The ends lost 2 bases at V and 2 bases at J; junction bases unmatched: 3. The CDR3 is 15 residues long. Germline loops: CDR1 KGHSH, CDR2 LQKENI. CDR3 sequence (DNA): TGTGCCAGCTCACCAATGGACAGGGTCACAGATACGCAGTATTTT. Its protein product is CASSPMDRVTDTQYF. Drawing the rest from reference TRBV18 and TRBJ2-3, the complete variable domain is NAGVMQNPRHLVRRRGQEARLRCSPMKGHSHVYWYRQLPEEGLKFMVYLQKENIIDESGMPKERFSAEFPKEGPSILRIQQVVRGDSAAYFCASSPMDRVTDTQYFGPGTRLTVL.

The V gene is TRBV29-1, the J gene TRBJ2-1; the D gene is possibly TRBD2 (6 bases). The germline V gene encodes CDR1 SQVTM and CDR2 ANQGSEA. CDR3 length: 14 residues. Trimming removed 4 bases from V and 4 bases from J, with 14 bases in between. Written as DNA, the CDR3 is TGCAGCGTTGGGCGTGGGACTGCTTACAATGAGCAGTTCTTC. Translation gives CSVGRGTAYNEQFF.

The chain joins TRBV25-1 to TRBJ2-7, with D perhaps matching TRBD1 or TRBD2 (5 bases each). The J call may be faulty, since TRBJ2-5 better matches the DNA end. Germline loops: CDR1 MGHDK, CDR2 SYGVNS. The CDR3 runs 16 residues. The CDR3 protein is CASSEYYRGLRETQYF. For the CDR3, the DNA is TGTGCCAGCAGTGAATATTACCGGGGCCTCAGGGAGACCCAGTACTTC.